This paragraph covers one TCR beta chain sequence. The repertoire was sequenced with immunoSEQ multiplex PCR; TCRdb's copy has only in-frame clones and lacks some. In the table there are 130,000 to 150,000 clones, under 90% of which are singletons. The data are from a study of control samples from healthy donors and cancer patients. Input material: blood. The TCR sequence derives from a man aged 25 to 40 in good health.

The CDR3 DNA sequence: TGCGCCAGCAGCTTTACGGCCAGCTCCTACAATGAGCAGTTCTTC. Translated: CASSFTASSYNEQFF. The J gene is TRBJ2-1, the V gene TRBV5-1; D not resolved. Germline CDR1 reads SGHRS; CDR2 reads YFSETQ. Trimming left V 2 bases short and J 0 bases short, with 9 bases between. The CDR3 extends over 15 amino acids.